A single sample gave rise to the 28 T cell receptor beta chains below, sequenced in a study of blood T cells in healthy people across ages. A second PCR, run for about 6 to 11 cycles, used a sample-barcoded 5' primer plus a J-beta primer mix. TCRdb passed the 5' RACE reads through MiXCR, listing each CDR3 protein once. The sample includes some 1,800,000 distinct CDR3 sequences, 35% to 50% seen only once; the top ten take 23%. Source material: blood. Receptors originate from a human donor in good health.

The CDR3 region has the DNA TGTGCCATGGGGGGACAGGTATACAATGAGCAGTTCTTC. It is translated as CAMGGQVYNEQFF. The V call is TRBV10-3, the J call TRBJ2-1, with 8 bases lining up with TRBD1. Trimming removed 9 bases from V and 4 bases from J; junction bases left unmatched: 5. Germline loops: CDR1 ENHRY, CDR2 SYGVKD. There are 13 residues in the CDR3.

The chain uses TRBV4-1 and TRBJ2-5; D possibly corresponds to TRBD2 (6 bases). The CDR3 covers 15 residues. V dropped 3 bases and J dropped 4 bases, with 15 bases sitting between them. From germline, CDR1 is MGHRA and CDR2 YSYEKL. This CDR3 reads CASSQGTGGVETQYF. CDR3 nucleotide sequence: TGCGCCAGCAGCCAGGGTACAGGAGGGGTAGAGACCCAGTACTTC.

The rearrangement uses TRBV29-1 and TRBJ1-2, with 8 bases aligning to TRBD1. The CDR3 length is 13 residues. The J segment lost 5 bases and the V segment lost 8 bases, leaving 10 bases of the junction unmatched. Germline-derived CDR1 and CDR2 are SQVTM and ANQGSEA. CDR3 residues: CSTGQGREYGYTF. CDR3 bases: TGCAGCACAGGACAGGGAAGAGAATATGGCTACACCTTC.

This clonotype was detected only a few times. The rearrangement links TRBV5-6 to TRBJ1-4; D gene unclear. This CDR3 comprises 15 residues. Deletions cut 2 bases from V and 3 bases from J, with 11 bases between. Germline loops: CDR1 SGHDT, CDR2 YYEEEE. The DNA of the CDR3 is TGTGCCAGCAGCTTCCACCAGGCCTCTAATGAAAAACTGTTTTTT. Its protein product is CASSFHQASNEKLFF.

As for this clonotype: Germline and junction disagree at one end, which may indicate a read error. V is TRBV6-5 and J is TRBJ1-2; 8 bases fit TRBD1. The CDR3 loop spans 13 amino acids. The germline V gene has CDR1 MNHEY and CDR2 SVGAGI. The CDR3 nucleotides are TGTGCCAGCAGTACGACAGGGGAGAATGGCTGCACCTTC. Its protein product is CASSTTGENGCTF.

The rearrangement links TRBV25-1 to TRBJ2-1; possible D gene TRBD2, 5 bases. Trimming removed 7 bases at V and 5 bases at J, with 12 bases between. The CDR3 loop spans 13 amino acids. Germline-derived CDR1 and CDR2 are MGHDK and SYGVNS. The CDR3 coding sequence is TGTGCCAGCACAGCTAGCCCCCACAATGAGCAGTTCTTC. Its protein is CASTASPHNEQFF.

The rearrangement links TRBV27 to TRBJ2-3; tentatively, D is TRBD1 (6 bases). Germline V lookup: CDR1 MNHEY, CDR2 SMNVEV (reference sequence). CDR3 length: 13 amino acids. V was shortened by 6 bases and J by 5 bases, with 12 bases between the two germline ends. The CDR3 sequence is CASSWAQGDTQYF. Here the CDR3 DNA reads TGTGCCAGCAGCTGGGCACAGGGAGATACGCAGTATTTT.

The rearrangement uses TRBV5-1 and TRBJ2-1; 8 positions match TRBD1. Germline-derived CDR1 and CDR2 are SGHRS and YFSETQ. After removal of 2 bases from V and 4 bases from J, the junction contained 5 bases not matched to a gene. The CDR3 runs to 15 residues. DNA for the CDR3: TGCGCCAGCAGCTTTTCTCGGACAGGGTACAATGAGCAGTTCTTC. It is translated as CASSFSRTGYNEQFF.

The rearrangement links TRBV28 to TRBJ2-3; D gene uncertain. Germline-derived CDR1 and CDR2 are MDHEN and SYDVKM. V was trimmed by 2 bases and J by 8 bases, leaving 8 bases between them. The CDR3 spans 12 residues. CDR3 DNA sequence: TGTGCCAGCAGTTTAGACTGGGGTACGCAGTATTTT. It encodes CASSLDWGTQYF.

CDR3 coding DNA: TGTGCCAGCAGCTTAGGGGGGGGGACTACCCAGGATGAGCAGTTCTTC. It specifies CASSLGGGTTQDEQFF. J is TRBJ2-1 and V is TRBV11-2; 7 nucleotides align to TRBD2. Germline CDR1 SGHAT, CDR2 FQNNGV. This CDR3 contains 16 residues. Trimming removed 1 base from V and 8 bases from J; junction bases left unmatched: 11.

V and J are TRBV27 and TRBJ1-2; no definite D call. The V end lost 6 bases, the J end lost 8 bases, and 10 bases lay between the germline ends. The germline CDR1 and CDR2 sequences are MNHEY and SMNVEV (reference sequence). This CDR3 region has 11 residues. DNA for the CDR3: TGTGCCAGCAGATCAGCTTGGGGCTACACCTTC. Its protein is CASRSAWGYTF.

The rearrangement uses TRBV20-1 and TRBJ1-5; TRBD1 aligns across 8 bases. The junction had 7 bases not matched to a gene; V was cut back by 0 bases and J by 0 bases. Per germline, CDR1 DFQATT and CDR2 SNEGSKA (reference sequence). This CDR3 is built from 17 residues. The CDR3 here is CSARDLLTGDSNQPQHF. For the CDR3, the DNA is TGCAGTGCTAGAGATCTGCTGACAGGGGATAGCAATCAGCCCCAGCATTTT.

The rearrangement links TRBV5-6 to TRBJ2-4; 9 bases map to TRBD1. CDR3 length equals 14 residues. CDR1 is SGHDT and CDR2 is YYEEEE in the germline V gene. The V gene end was trimmed by 3 bases and the J gene end by 13 bases; junction bases not matched to a gene: 11. Here the CDR3 DNA reads TGTGCCAGCAGCTGGGGACAGGGCAGAGATGCGCAGTACTTC. Encoded protein: CASSWGQGRDAQYF.

The gene calls are TRBV5-1 and TRBJ2-3, with 12 bases that match TRBD2. CDR3 length: 17 residues. Germline values: CDR1 SGHRS, CDR2 YFSETQ. The V segment lost 1 base and the J segment 5 bases; nucleotides outside the gene matches: 8. CDR3 coding DNA: TGCGCCAGCAGCTTGACTCTAGCGGGGGGGCTAGGAGATACGCAGTATTTT. This codes for CASSLTLAGGLGDTQYF. The whole variable domain, filled in from reference TRBV5-1 and TRBJ2-3, reads KAGVTQTPRYLIKTRGQQVTLSCSPISGHRSVSWYQQTPGQGLQFLFEYFSETQRNKGNFPGRFSGRQFSNSRSEMNVSTLELGDSALYLCASSLTLAGGLGDTQYFGPGTRLTVL.

This clonotype was recorded a few times. The chain joins TRBV6-4 to TRBJ1-2; perhaps TRBD1 as D (5 bases). The CDR3 totals 16 residues. Trimming took 0 bases from V and 5 from J, leaving 16 bases between them. Germline loops: CDR1 MRHNA, CDR2 SNTAGT. The CDR3 DNA reads as TGTGCCAGCAGTGACTCGAGTGACAGCGGGGGATATGGCTACACCTTC. It translates to CASSDSSDSGGYGYTF.

There are a few counts of this clonotype. CDR3 in DNA: TGTGCCAGCAGCGTAGGGGGGTGGGGGACCCAGTACTTC. Its protein product is CASSVGGWGTQYF. The chain employs TRBV9 and TRBJ2-5; D may be TRBD1 or TRBD2 (5 bases each). The germline V gene has CDR1 SGDLS and CDR2 YYNGEE. The CDR3 has 13 amino acids. Trimming shortened V by 0 bases and J by 7 bases, and 10 bases separated the two germline ends. The full variable domain, in which reference TRBV9 and TRBJ2-5 provide the parts outside the CDR3, is DSGVTQTPKHLITATGQRVTLRCSPRSGDLSVYWYQQSLDQGLQFLIQYYNGEERAKGNILERFSAQQFPDLHSELNLSSLELGDSALYFCASSVGGWGTQYFGPGTRLLVL.

A few counts support this clonotype. The V call is TRBV6-6, the J call TRBJ2-3; maybe TRBD2 (6 bases). Germline V gives CDR1 MNHNY, CDR2 SVGAGI (reference sequence). V lost 7 bases and J 2 bases, leaving 13 bases between the germline ends. The CDR3 runs to 14 residues. CDR3 amino acids: CASTGGETTDTQYF. CDR3 in DNA: TGTGCCAGCACGGGCGGGGAAACCACAGATACGCAGTATTTT.

The rearrangement joins TRBV7-9 to TRBJ1-4; unclear D gene. Deletions cut 7 bases from V and 3 bases from J, with 12 bases between. Germline CDR1 is SEHNR and CDR2 is FQNEAQ (reference sequence). This CDR3 contains 14 residues. In DNA form, the CDR3 reads TGTGCCAGCACCTCGGGAGGGCCTAATGAAAAACTGTTTTTT. This translates into CASTSGGPNEKLFF.

The rearrangement joins TRBV20-1 to TRBJ2-5, with a weak D call TRBD2 (6 bases). V lost 3 bases and J 6 bases, leaving 11 bases between the germline ends. Germline CDR1 reads DFQATT; CDR2 reads SNEGSKA (reference sequence). The CDR3 runs to 12 residues. The CDR3 region is CSARFGGKTQYF. CDR3 sequence (DNA): TGCAGTGCTAGGTTCGGGGGAAAGACCCAGTACTTC.

J is TRBJ2-3 and V is TRBV7-2; D unresolved. CDR3 length equals 13 residues. Germline V lookup: CDR1 SGHTA, CDR2 FQGNSA. Deletions cut 3 bases from V and 7 bases from J, with 11 bases between. The CDR3 reads CASSLSTRNTQYF. The CDR3 bases are TGTGCCAGCAGCTTGAGTACAAGGAATACGCAGTATTTT.

CDR3 bases: TGCAGTGCTAGAACCGGGACAGGGACCCCCGAGCAGTACTTC. It specifies CSARTGTGTPEQYF. The rearrangement links TRBV20-1 to TRBJ2-7, with 9 bases matching TRBD1. Germline V lookup: CDR1 DFQATT, CDR2 SNEGSKA (reference sequence). This CDR3 contains 14 residues. J gave up 6 bases and V 2 bases, and 8 bases lay outside the gene matches.

This clonotype was observed a few times. The chain joins TRBV12-3 or TRBV12-4 to TRBJ1-4; 9 bases fit TRBD1. Unmatched junction bases numbered 6, after V lost 5 bases and J lost 8 bases. The CDR3 is 14 amino acids. The CDR3 here is CASSPGTGREKLFF. The CDR3 bases are TGTGCCAGCAGTCCCGGGACAGGGCGGGAAAAACTGTTTTTT.

V and J are TRBV28 and TRBJ2-4; D may be TRBD2 (6 bases). The J call is uncertain, as TRBJ2-7 better fits the DNA end. Germline V gives CDR1 MDHEN, CDR2 SYDVKM. The CDR3 contains 15 residues. CDR3 in amino acids: CASSPLTSITDEQYF. CDR3 DNA: TGTGCCAGCAGTCCTTTGACTAGTATTACCGACGAGCAGTACTTC.

Only a few counts were recorded for this clonotype. The V and J genes are TRBV12-3 or TRBV12-4 and TRBJ1-2; 9 nucleotides match TRBD1. Trimming cost V 6 bases and J 2 bases; bases outside gene matches: 10. The CDR3 runs 16 residues. The CDR3 loop reads CASRDDRGDLNYGYTF. CDR3 DNA sequence: TGTGCCAGCAGAGATGACAGGGGGGACCTGAACTATGGCTACACCTTC.

This clonotype was counted between two and nine times. The chain has TRBV5-1 and TRBJ1-2; weak D call: TRBD1 (5 bases). From germline, CDR1 is SGHRS and CDR2 YFSETQ. The CDR3 totals 14 residues. Trimming stripped 4 bases from V and 8 bases from J, with 18 bases between. The CDR3 bases are TGCGCCAGCAGCCCAGAAGGGGCTCGAGGAGGCTACACCTTC. Its protein product is CASSPEGARGGYTF.

The chain recombines TRBV3-1 with TRBJ2-7; 11 bases are a match to TRBD2. The CDR3 runs to 16 residues. With V trimmed by 1 base and J by 3 bases, 5 bases remained unmatched. Germline V CDR1 and CDR2: LGHDT, YNNKEL (reference sequence). This CDR3 reads CASSQAGTSGNYEQYF. CDR3 DNA: TGTGCCAGCAGCCAAGCCGGGACTAGCGGAAACTACGAGCAGTACTTC.

This clonotype appeared a few times. The chain links TRBV7-2 to TRBJ2-4, with D possibly called TRBD1 or TRBD2 (7 bases each). The CDR3 loop spans 14 amino acids. The germline V gene encodes CDR1 SGHTA and CDR2 FQGNSA. The V end lost 8 bases, the J end lost 7 bases, and 18 bases lay between the germline ends. Here the CDR3 DNA reads TGTGCCAGCGGACCTAACAGGGGAGGGAACATTCAGTACTTC. Its translation is CASGPNRGGNIQYF.

This chain joins TRBV2 and TRBJ2-5; D call uncertain. CDR1 and CDR2 (germline): SNHLY, FYNNEI. The CDR3 spans 14 residues. The V gene lost 3 bases and the J gene lost 5 bases, with 13 bases spanning the gap. CDR3: CASSDTPIGETQYF. CDR3 DNA: TGTGCCAGCAGTGACACGCCCATTGGGGAGACCCAGTACTTC. Full variable domain (rest looked up from reference TRBV2 and TRBJ2-5): EPEVTQTPSHQVTQMGQEVILRCVPISNHLYFYWYRQILGQKVEFLVSFYNNEISEKSEIFDDQFSVERPDGSNFTLKIRSTKLEDSAMYFCASSDTPIGETQYFGPGTRLLVL.